What follows are 18 T cell receptor beta chains derived from one specimen sequenced in a study of T cell repertoires in cytomegalovirus infection (dated by TCRdb to between 2017 and 2020). Sequencing took place on an Illumina HiSeq 1500. TCRdb reanalyzed the raw reads on its own, using fastp at Q25 for trimming and MiXCR for clone calling, and kept in-frame beta chains. Identical CDR3 protein sequences are pooled into one entry, listed with their most common genes and DNA. Recorded for this sample are approximately 500,000 distinct CDR3 sequences; about 10% of them occurred a single time. 10% to 13% of the sample is in the top ten clones. The sequencing sample was made of PBMCs. The receptor set was obtained from a human donor in good health (CMV status not recorded). Some clones in this sample may be carry-over from other donors' samples.

This clonotype was seen ten or more times. V usage is TRBV11-3 and J usage is TRBJ2-2, with D perhaps TRBD2 (5 bases). Per germline, CDR1 SGHNT and CDR2 YENEEA. The CDR3 spans 15 residues. Trimming removed 3 bases at V and 3 bases at J, with 11 bases between. The CDR3 spells CASSLRAGDTGELFF. The CDR3 nucleotides read TGTGCCAGCAGCTTGCGGGCAGGAGACACCGGGGAGCTGTTTTTT. Using reference TRBV11-3 and TRBJ2-2 for the parts outside the CDR3, the full variable domain is EAGVVQSPRYKIIEKKQPVAFWCNPISGHNTLYWYLQNLGQGPELLIRYENEEAVDDSQLPKDRFSAERLKGVDSTLKIQPAELGDSAVYLCASSLRAGDTGELFFGEGSRLTVL.

This clonotype has at least ten counts. This chain links TRBV11-1 with TRBJ2-1; 9 bases fit TRBD2. The CDR3 covers 16 residues. The germline V gene encodes CDR1 SGHAT and CDR2 FQDESV (reference sequence). J lost 5 bases, V lost 0 bases, and 5 bases had no gene match. CDR3 protein: CASSLAGRGGHNEQFF. In nucleotides, the CDR3 is TGTGCCAGCAGCTTAGCTGGGCGGGGGGGCCACAATGAGCAGTTCTTC.

Many counts were recorded for this clonotype. The chain is built from TRBV5-4 and TRBJ2-1; 13 nucleotides align to TRBD2. Germline values: CDR1 SGHNT, CDR2 YYREEE (reference sequence). V lost 5 bases, J lost 8 bases, and 10 bases stayed unmatched. The CDR3 sequence is 16 residues long. The CDR3 DNA reads as TGTGCCAGCAGACCGGGGGGGACTAGCGGGGTAGATGAGCAGTTCTTC. Its protein product is CASRPGGTSGVDEQFF.

This clonotype was detected ten times or more. The gene calls are TRBV27 and TRBJ2-1; 14 bases are shared with TRBD2. The J segment lost 5 bases and the V segment lost 6 bases, leaving 3 bases of the junction unmatched. The CDR3 is 15 residues long. CDR1 is MNHEY, CDR2 SMNVEV, per germline (reference sequence). Here the CDR3 reads CASRTGLAGDNEQFF. CDR3 nucleotides: TGTGCCAGCAGAACGGGACTAGCGGGGGACAATGAGCAGTTCTTC.

This clonotype was counted at least ten times. The chain is built from TRBV24-1 and TRBJ2-4; TRBD1 matches at 8 bases. Germline assignment: CDR1 KGHDR and CDR2 SFDVKD. The CDR3 runs 12 residues. J lost 8 bases, V lost 5 bases, and 1 base had no gene match. CDR3 sequence (DNA): TGTGCCACCAGTGCAGGGGGCGACATTCAGTACTTC. Residues: CATSAGGDIQYF.

This clonotype was seen many times. An end of the junction does not agree with germline; a read error may underlie this. This chain joins TRBV7-7 and TRBJ2-3; D ambiguous. The CDR3 sequence is 14 residues long. The germline V gene has CDR1 SSHAT and CDR2 FNYEAQ (reference sequence). The CDR3 bases are TGTGCTAGCAGCATTGGCCTGGGGACAGATACGCAGTATTTT. This translates into CASSIGLGTDTQYF.

This clonotype was detected many times. The V gene is TRBV6-1, the J gene TRBJ2-5; TRBD1 might be the D (7 bases). The CDR3 loop spans 14 amino acids. V dropped 6 bases and J dropped 3 bases, with 14 bases sitting between them. Germline lookup yields CDR1 MNHNS and CDR2 SASEGT. CDR3 DNA sequence: TGTGCCAGCAGACGACCAGGGGGGAAAGAGACCCAGTACTTC. This codes for CASRRPGGKETQYF.

This clonotype appeared many times. This chain uses TRBV5-1 with TRBJ2-2; maybe TRBD2 (5 bases). Trimming removed 0 bases from V and 2 bases from J, with 8 bases in between. The germline V gene has CDR1 SGHRS and CDR2 YFSETQ. The CDR3 covers 15 residues. The CDR3 loop is CASSLDGLNTGELFF. Here the CDR3 DNA reads TGCGCCAGCAGCTTGGACGGACTCAACACCGGGGAGCTGTTTTTT. Filled out from reference TRBV5-1 and TRBJ2-2, the complete variable domain reads KAGVTQTPRYLIKTRGQQVTLSCSPISGHRSVSWYQQTPGQGLQFLFEYFSETQRNKGNFPGRFSGRQFSNSRSEMNVSTLELGDSALYLCASSLDGLNTGELFFGEGSRLTVL.

As concerns this clonotype: This sequence may be a read error, since a much larger clone differs from it by one base. In DNA, the CDR3 is TGTGCCAGCAGCCACACTCGCGGCCCTTCCTACAATGAGCAGTTCTTC. This encodes CASSHTRGPSYNEQFF. The rearrangement uses TRBV7-6 and TRBJ2-1, with D uncertain. The germline V and J ends were trimmed by 5 bases and 1 base, with 15 bases remaining between them. The CDR3 runs to 16 residues. Germline V CDR1 and CDR2: SGHVS, FNYEAQ. Full variable domain (rest looked up from reference TRBV7-6 and TRBJ2-1): GAGVSQSPRYKVTKRGQDVALRCDPISGHVSLYWYRQALGQGPEFLTYFNYEAQQDKSGLPNDRFSAERPEGSISTLTIQRTEQRDSAMYRCASSHTRGPSYNEQFFGPGTRLTVL.

This clonotype was seen a few times. This rearrangement joins TRBV2 to TRBJ2-4, with TRBD1 matching 8 bases. The CDR3 has 16 residues. With 1 base clipped from V and 0 bases from J, the junction kept 2 bases outside the gene matches. Germline V gene data show CDR1 as SNHLY and CDR2 as FYNNEI. The CDR3 loop reads CASSEDRGLAKNIQYF. In DNA, the CDR3 is TGTGCCAGCAGTGAAGACAGGGGGTTAGCCAAAAACATTCAGTACTTC.

This clonotype was counted a few times. The V gene is TRBV14, the J gene TRBJ1-1; 8 nucleotides align to TRBD1. After removal of 5 bases from V and 3 bases from J, the junction contained 11 bases not matched to a gene. CDR1 and CDR2 (germline): SGHDN, FVKESK. CDR3 length equals 16 residues. The CDR3 sequence is CASSSRTGPEDTEAFF. The CDR3 DNA follows: TGTGCCAGCAGCTCAAGGACAGGGCCCGAGGACACTGAAGCTTTCTTT.

This clonotype has a count of ten or more. This rearrangement joins TRBV11-2 to TRBJ2-2; D call uncertain. Germline V gives CDR1 SGHAT, CDR2 FQNNGV. Deletions cut 5 bases from V and 9 bases from J, with 10 bases between. The CDR3 extends over 12 amino acids. This CDR3 is CASSPDLWELFF. The CDR3 region has the DNA TGTGCCAGCAGCCCCGATTTATGGGAGCTGTTTTTT.

This clonotype was seen repeatedly, ten times or more. The chain joins TRBV2 to TRBJ2-7; D uncertain. Germline V gene data show CDR1 as SNHLY and CDR2 as FYNNEI. This CDR3 has 10 residues. V lost 7 bases to trimming and J lost 4 bases, with 5 bases between them. The CDR3 DNA reads as TGTGCCAGCAAAGGGTACGAGCAGTACTTC. Translated: CASKGYEQYF.

This clonotype was recorded at least ten times. As DNA, the CDR3 is TGTGCCAGCAGCTACGGACTAGGGGGAGAGACCCAGTACTTC. Translation: CASSYGLGGETQYF. V gene TRBV7-8 combines with J gene TRBJ2-5; a weak D match, TRBD2 (7 bases). This CDR3 is built from 14 residues. The germline CDR1 and CDR2 sequences are SGHVS and FQNEAQ. The V end was cut by 4 bases, the J end by 4 bases, with 13 bases between.

V usage is TRBV5-1 and J usage is TRBJ1-6; D unresolved. Germline loops: CDR1 SGHRS, CDR2 YFSETQ. The CDR3 loop spans 14 amino acids. V lost 2 bases and J lost 7, with 10 bases in between. The CDR3 reads CASSLAQRNSPLHF. The CDR3, as DNA: TGCGCCAGCAGCTTAGCACAGAGGAATTCACCCCTCCACTTT.

This clonotype was found many times. The J gene is TRBJ2-5, the V gene TRBV6-6; 9 nucleotides match TRBD2. J was trimmed by 2 bases and V by 6 bases; bases with no gene match: 25. CDR3 length: 21 residues. Looked up from germline, CDR1 is MNHNY and CDR2 is SVGAGI (reference sequence). DNA of the CDR3: TGTGCCAGCAGCCATTCAACCCGGACAGTACCGGGACTAGCTCCACAAGAGACCCAGTACTTC. It encodes CASSHSTRTVPGLAPQETQYF.

This clonotype was observed many times. The CDR3 is CASVTGFSSYNEQFF. Written as DNA, the CDR3 is TGTGCCAGCGTCACAGGATTCAGCTCCTACAATGAGCAGTTCTTC. This chain links TRBV28 with TRBJ2-1; weak D call: TRBD1 (5 bases). The germline gives CDR1 MDHEN, CDR2 SYDVKM. V gave up 8 bases and J gave up 0 bases, with 14 bases separating them. The CDR3 sequence is 15 residues long.

A few counts support this clonotype. CDR3 nucleotides: TGTGCCAGCAGTTCCTATAGCGGGAGCTACAATGAGCAGTTCTTC. This sequence encodes CASSSYSGSYNEQFF. This chain uses TRBV6-2 or TRBV6-3 with TRBJ2-1; 9 nucleotides line up with TRBD2. Germline trimming cut 4 bases from V and 3 bases from J; bases unmatched to any gene: 4. The V gene's germline CDR1 is MNHEY and CDR2 SVGEGT. The CDR3 is 15 residues long.